The clone carrying this T cell receptor beta chain appeared once. Its antigen is still unknown. This sample is drawn from a study of T cell responses to AZD1222 COVID-19 vaccine. Study conclusions and caveats: CD4 TCRs covered the whole spike, strongest at regions 160-218 and 743-854. The donor group comprised mostly white British people and more females; the analysis possibly underestimated clonal diversity.

Second-dose timings of about 4 or about 12 weeks were pooled. Only in-frame clones appear in the TCRdb table, and some are missing; sequencing was by immunoSEQ multiplex PCR. The data hold about 140,000 clones, with 92% observed a single time. The clonotype was recovered from an adult who received the AZD1222 COVID-19 vaccine. This specimen was peripheral blood, taken 28 days after the second AZD1222 dose.

The CDR3 loop is CASSMGRASNQPQHF. The DNA of the CDR3 is TGTGCCAGCAGCATGGGCAGGGCGAGCAATCAGCCCCAGCATTTT. The gene calls are TRBV21-1 and TRBJ1-5; the DNA was not compared with TRBD1, the D call given in the table. TRBV21-1 is marked as a pseudogene. This CDR3 comprises 15 residues.